This record concerns one T cell receptor beta chain sequence. The antigen remains undetermined. This specimen belongs to a study of OX40 agonist ivuxolimab in advanced cancers. Patients were excluded for autoimmune disease history or systemic immunosuppression. Assay used: immunoSEQ multiplex PCR; TCRdb lists only in-frame clones, some missing. The table shows approximately 64,000 clones, with approximately 90% occurring only once. Whole-study results and caveats: The average count of expanded clones was higher among CD8+ T cells than among CD4+.

V shed 4 bases and J shed 5 bases, with 8 bases lying between them. Germline CDR1 and CDR2: MNHNS and SASEGT. This CDR3 comprises 13 residues. The sequencing here drew on CD4+ or CD8+ T cells sorted from blood, taken in a trial of the OX40 agonist ivuxolimab. The source of this sequence is an adult with an advanced solid tumor such as melanoma, head and neck, liver or kidney cancer. The V gene is TRBV6-1, the J gene TRBJ2-2; D not resolved. The CDR3 is CASSVYTTGELFF. In nucleotides, the CDR3 is TGTGCCAGCAGTGTTTACACAACCGGGGAGCTGTTTTTT.